A single sample gave rise to the 9 T cell receptor beta chains below, sequenced in a study of cytomegalovirus exposure and HLA in healthy donors. PCR amplification relied on 60 Vbeta primers (plus 13 Jbeta primers). Repertoires were generated with immunoSEQ multiplex PCR, while TCRdb's copy carries only in-frame clones and drops some. The sample holds over 100,000 clones, over 65% seen once. The specimen was PBMCs. Receptors originate from a woman under 40 in good health and CMV-seropositive.

This clone was counted between two and nine times. The chain couples TRBV7-2 to TRBJ2-7, with 7 bases fitting TRBD1. The germline CDR1 and CDR2 sequences are SGHTA and FQGNSA. V lost 4 bases, J lost 3 bases, and 6 bases stayed unmatched. The CDR3 extends over 14 amino acids. The CDR3 is CASSYGTADYEQYF. CDR3 sequence (DNA): TGTGCCAGCAGCTACGGGACAGCAGACTACGAGCAGTACTTC.

V and J are TRBV14 and TRBJ2-2, with a tentative D call TRBD2 (5 bases). CDR3 length: 19 amino acids. The germline V gene encodes CDR1 SGHDN and CDR2 FVKESK. With 4 bases removed from V and 1 base from J, the gap between germline ends came to 22 bases. The CDR3 nucleotides are TGTGCCAGCAGCCCAGGAGTAGTTGGGAGCATTATGAACACCGGGGAGCTGTTTTTT. Translating gives CASSPGVVGSIMNTGELFF.

This chain joins TRBV5-1 and TRBJ1-2; D is perhaps TRBD1 (5 bases). Germline V gene data show CDR1 as SGHRS and CDR2 as YFSETQ. Trimming left V 4 bases short and J 5 bases short, with 18 bases between. The CDR3 totals 15 residues. This CDR3 is CASSPGLFEGYGYTF. CDR3 coding DNA: TGCGCCAGCAGCCCGGGACTCTTCGAGGGTTATGGCTACACCTTC.

The V call is TRBV5-1, the J call TRBJ1-2, with no clear D. The CDR3 has 13 residues. Trimming cost V 0 bases and J 7 bases, with 10 bases left between them. CDR1 and CDR2 (germline): SGHRS, YFSETQ. This chain's CDR3 is CASSLARTGGYTF. As DNA, the CDR3 is TGCGCCAGCAGCTTGGCGAGGACTGGTGGCTACACCTTC.

The gene calls are TRBV4-1 and TRBJ2-5; D uncertain. Deletions cut 1 base from V and 2 bases from J, with 11 bases between. This CDR3 contains 15 residues. In germline, CDR1 is MGHRA, CDR2 YSYEKL. The CDR3 protein is CASSQGYGLQETQYF. CDR3 nucleotide sequence: TGCGCCAGCAGCCAAGGTTACGGGTTACAAGAGACCCAGTACTTC.

The chain recombines TRBV28 with TRBJ1-5; a weak D match, TRBD1 (6 bases). The V gene lost 5 bases and the J gene lost 5 bases, with 13 bases spanning the gap. This CDR3 is built from 14 residues. The germline V gene encodes CDR1 MDHEN and CDR2 SYDVKM. CDR3 DNA: TGTGCCAGCAGTCAGCCGGGGGGCTATCAGCCCCAGCATTTT. Translation gives CASSQPGGYQPQHF.

This clone showed up just a few times. The V gene is TRBV5-4, the J gene TRBJ1-6; TRBD1 matches 10 bases. The V gene end was trimmed by 4 bases and the J gene end by 8 bases; junction bases not matched to a gene: 3. Looked up from germline, CDR1 is SGHNT and CDR2 is YYREEE (reference sequence). This CDR3 region has 14 residues. The CDR3 DNA sequence: TGTGCCAGCAGCACCGGACAGGGGGATTCACCCCTCCACTTT. Translation gives CASSTGQGDSPLHF.

The chain has TRBV6-1 and TRBJ2-7, with 7 bases identical to TRBD1. V dropped 6 bases and J dropped 6; count of bases not matched to a gene: 8. Germline V CDR1 and CDR2: MNHNS, SASEGT. This CDR3 is built from 13 residues. CDR3 sequence (DNA): TGTGCCAGCAGACCGCAACAGGGGCGCGAGCAGTACTTC. Encoded protein: CASRPQQGREQYF.

V is TRBV5-4 and J is TRBJ2-3, with 10 bases aligning to TRBD1. Germline CDR1 is SGHNT and CDR2 is YYREEE (reference sequence). V shed 4 bases, J shed 5 bases, and the junction held 10 bases outside the gene matches. The CDR3 has 16 amino acids. The CDR3 sequence is CASSVGRDRGQDTQYF. The CDR3 nucleotides read TGTGCCAGCAGCGTCGGGAGAGACAGGGGGCAAGATACGCAGTATTTT.